The present TCR beta chain was sequenced within a study of OX40 agonist ivuxolimab in advanced cancers. Looking at the study overall: Subjects had a mean age of around 63 years, with a range of roughly 23 to 80; more than 75% were male. General study points: Blood T cells, both CD4+ and CD8+, expanded clonally by week 6 at 0.1 to 3.0 mg/kg.

Concerning this clone itself: Its antigen is unidentified.

With 6 bases removed from V and 0 bases from J, the gap between germline ends came to 12 bases. The CDR3 has 15 amino acids. Germline V gene data show CDR1 as SNHLY and CDR2 as FYNNEI. Clones were sequenced by immunoSEQ multiplex PCR, and TCRdb holds only the in-frame ones, with some missing. Of approximately 62,000 clones in the sample, 89% are singletons; the top ten hold more than 9%. The chain couples TRBV2 to TRBJ1-5, with D maybe TRBD1 (5 bases). The sequences come from CD4+ or CD8+ T cells sorted from blood, collected in a trial of the OX40 agonist ivuxolimab. The TCR was taken from an adult with an advanced solid tumor such as melanoma, head and neck, liver or kidney cancer. DNA of the CDR3: TGTGCCAGCAGCGGGACGGGGTATAGCAATCAGCCCCAGCATTTT. Encoded protein: CASSGTGYSNQPQHF.